This T cell receptor (beta chain) was sequenced during a study of blood T cell repertoires in COVID-19. Overall study context: COVID-19 samples from acute and convalescent phases originated in the United States, Italy and Spain. In each case, the material was cDNA or gDNA derived from T cells, B-cell-depleted T cells, or PBMCs.

The germline CDR1 and CDR2 sequences are SGHTA and FQGNSA. With V trimmed by 1 base and J by 5 bases, 1 base remained unmatched. The CDR3 has 13 residues. In the authors' methods: From reference gene primer amplification, estimates of nucleated cell counts were derived. The data were produced by immunoSEQ multiplex PCR, yet TCRdb's version contains in-frame clones alone and is incomplete. The V and J calls and the clone size are those of that table, but D and trimming were determined from the DNA. The table lists roughly 87,000 clones, roughly 82% of them singletons. The specimen was peripheral blood. V and J are TRBV7-2 and TRBJ1-1, with 7 bases lining up with TRBD1. This receptor was taken from a man aged 45 to 65 with active COVID-19. CDR3 protein: CASSLDRGTEAFF. The CDR3 DNA follows: TGTGCCAGCAGCTTAGACAGGGGTACTGAAGCTTTCTTT. Drawing the rest from reference TRBV7-2 and TRBJ1-1, the complete variable domain is GAGVSQSPSNKVTEKGKDVELRCDPISGHTALYWYRQSLGQGLEFLIYFQGNSAPDKSGLPSDRFSAERTGGSVSTLTIQRTQQEDSAVYLCASSLDRGTEAFFGQGTRLTVV.